This T cell receptor (beta chain) was recovered during a study of cytomegalovirus exposure and HLA in healthy donors. General observations from the study: The classifier was said to identify cytomegalovirus status with high specificity and sensitivity. Follow-up analysis found HLA locus-dependent TCR association rates, highest for DRB1 and lowest for HLA-C. Association with HLA alleles at 0.05 false discovery rate was found for 16,951 TCR beta sequences in a later analysis.

PCR employed 60 Vbeta and 13 Jbeta primers. Assay: immunoSEQ multiplex PCR; the TCRdb copy retains only in-frame clones and omits some. The repertoire includes approximately 150,000 clones, about 74% of them detected once, and 0.75% to 0.95% sits in the top ten. This CDR3 is built from 15 residues. Germline CDR1 and CDR2: WNHNN and SYGVQD (reference sequence). V was trimmed by 4 bases and J by 6 bases, leaving 16 bases between them. As regards this clone: Its antigen is not known.

The sequenced material came from PBMCs. The chain combines TRBV10-1 with TRBJ2-1, with D maybe TRBD2 (6 bases). The receptor was isolated from a woman aged 55-69 years in good health and CMV-seronegative. The CDR3 DNA follows: TGCGCCAGCAGTGCGACTAGGCTAAGTGGCAATGAGCAGTTCTTC. It encodes CASSATRLSGNEQFF.